This is a list of T cell receptor beta chains from one sample in a study of siplizumab effects on memory and regulatory T cells. This table comes from immunoSEQ multiplex PCR, and its TCRdb copy is limited to in-frame clones, with some not included. The data contain tens of thousands of clones, roughly 96% of them seen just once; the ten biggest clones take up under 0.04%. Sample: naive CD4+ T cells sorted from blood. These receptor sequences come from a human donor in good health. The CDR3 runs from the conserved cysteine through the conserved F or W. A D gene is named only where the DNA matches it firmly. Some rows mark clone size as missing; the rest say once, few, many or name a class of expanded clone.

CDR3nt	CDR3aa	j_gene	d_gene	abundance	v_gene
TGTGCCACCAGCAGAGAACCGGGACAGGGGGACACCGGGGAGCTGTTTTTT	CATSREPGQGDTGELFF	TRBJ2-2	TRBD1	.	TRBV15
TGCAGCGTTGATAACGTACAGACCCAGAACACCGGGGAGCTGTTTTTT	CSVDNVQTQNTGELFF	TRBJ2-2	.	few	TRBV29-1
TGTGCCAGCAGCTTTAGGGGGACTACTAGCACAGATACGCAGTATTTT	CASSFRGTTSTDTQYF	TRBJ2-3	.	.	TRBV7-9
TGCGCCAGCAGACAAGTCAATGAGCAGTTCTTC	CASRQVNEQFF	TRBJ2-1	.	.	TRBV4-1
TGTGCCAGCAGCCCCTGGCGGGGGCCCCAAGAGACCCAGTACTTC	CASSPWRGPQETQYF	TRBJ2-5	.	.	TRBV7-3
TGCGCCAGCAGCTTGGCCTCGGTCCGTAACTATGGCTACACCTTC	CASSLASVRNYGYTF	TRBJ1-2	.	.	TRBV5-1
TGTGCCAGCAGCCCAGAGACCCCCGGGACAGGGGAGCAAGAGACCCAGTACTTC	CASSPETPGTGEQETQYF	TRBJ2-5	TRBD1	.	TRBV9
TGTGCCAGCAGTGCCAGGGAGAACACTGAAGCTTTCTTT	CASSARENTEAFF	TRBJ1-1	.	.	TRBV27
TGTGCCAGCACCACGGGCAGGGAGGGCTATGGCTACACCTTC	CASTTGREGYGYTF	TRBJ1-2	.	.	TRBV27
TGTGCCAGCAGCCCCGGGATCCAAGAGACCCAGTACTTC	CASSPGIQETQYF	TRBJ2-5	.	.	TRBV7-2
TGCGCCAGCAGCTTGGCCGGGGGGAGTGAAAAACTGTTTTTT	CASSLAGGSEKLFF	TRBJ1-4	.	.	TRBV5-1
TGTGCCAGCAGCTCCACTAGCGCGGGGCAAGAGACCCAGTACTTC	CASSSTSAGQETQYF	TRBJ2-5	TRBD2	.	TRBV6-1
TGTGCCAGCTCACCACGCAGGGGGACCGGGGAGCTGTTTTTT	CASSPRRGTGELFF	TRBJ2-2	TRBD1	.	TRBV18
TGTGCCAGCAGCTTGGAGGGCGAGCAGTTCTTC	CASSLEGEQFF	TRBJ2-1	.	.	TRBV7-2
TGTGCCAGCAGACCTCGGGACAGGCCTTTGGTCTTC	CASRPRDRPLVF	TRBJ2-1	TRBD1	.	TRBV28
TGCGCCAGCAGCTTGGGCGGGTGGGGGAACACTGAAGCTTTCTTT	CASSLGGWGNTEAFF	TRBJ1-1	.	.	TRBV5-1
TGCGCCAGCAGCTTGGGGCAGGGGAACTACGAGCAGTACTTC	CASSLGQGNYEQYF	TRBJ2-7	.	.	TRBV5-1
TGTGCCAGCAGCCCCAGTGGGGGGGGATGGGATGGCTACACCTTC	CASSPSGGGWDGYTF	TRBJ1-2	.	.	TRBV9
TGTGCCAGCAGCTCGGGACTAGCGACAACCTACGAGCAGTACTTC	CASSSGLATTYEQYF	TRBJ2-7	TRBD2	.	TRBV9
TGCGCCAGCAGCTCCGAGAAAAGGAGGGGTAACTATGGCTACACCTTC	CASSSEKRRGNYGYTF	TRBJ1-2	.	.	TRBV5-1
TGCGCCAGCAGCATGAAGGGAAGTCTATTGGAGCAGTACTTC	CASSMKGSLLEQYF	TRBJ2-7	.	.	TRBV5-1
TGTGCCAGCCTCACGTCGGCAGTCATGAACACTGAAGCTTTCTTT	CASLTSAVMNTEAFF	TRBJ1-1	.	.	TRBV6-6
TGTGCCAGCAGCTTAGATTGGCGGGGGGATTACACCGGGGAGCTGTTTTTT	CASSLDWRGDYTGELFF	TRBJ2-2	TRBD2	.	TRBV7-9
TGTGCCATCAGTGAGTCTGGGCCAAACACAGATACGCAGTATTTT	CAISESGPNTDTQYF	TRBJ2-3	.	.	TRBV10-3
TGTGCCAGCAGCCTGGGGACTAGCGGGGGAGCAAACACCGGGGAGCTGTTTTTT	CASSLGTSGGANTGELFF	TRBJ2-2	TRBD2	.	TRBV7-2
TGTGCCAGCAGCCTAAATAATTCACCCCTCCACTTT	CASSLNNSPLHF	TRBJ1-6	.	once	TRBV6-5
TGCGCCAGCAGCCGTGTAGGGAGTGATGAGACCCAGTACTTC	CASSRVGSDETQYF	TRBJ2-5	.	.	TRBV4-1
TGTGCCAGCAGAGGGGGGGCTTCCTACGAGCAGTACTTC	CASRGGASYEQYF	TRBJ2-7	.	.	TRBV2
TGTGCCAGCCCCGCCCGGACAGGGCCCCAAGATACGCAGTATTTT	CASPARTGPQDTQYF	TRBJ2-3	TRBD1	.	TRBV2
TGTGCCAGCAGATACAATGACAGGGGGATAAAGAATGGCTACACCTTC	CASRYNDRGIKNGYTF	TRBJ1-2	TRBD1	.	TRBV6-5
TGTGCCAGCTCACCACTCGACCCCGGGACAGGGGGTGAAAAACTGTTTTTT	CASSPLDPGTGGEKLFF	TRBJ1-4	TRBD1	.	TRBV18
TGTGCCAGTAGTATGGGGGACAGGGCAAGGTACGAGCAGTACTTC	CASSMGDRARYEQYF	TRBJ2-7	TRBD1	.	TRBV19
TGTGCCAGCAGTTACAAGGCGGATACATATGGCTACACCTTC	CASSYKADTYGYTF	TRBJ1-2	.	.	TRBV6-5
TGTGCCAGCTCACTCGGACAGGAGGGTTCACCCCTCCACTTT	CASSLGQEGSPLHF	TRBJ1-6	TRBD1	.	TRBV18
TGCGCCAGCAGCTCCAGGGGTGAAAAACTGTTTTTT	CASSSRGEKLFF	TRBJ1-4	.	.	TRBV5-1
TGTGCCAGCAGTGAAGGGGGGGCAGGCGAAAAACTGTTTTTT	CASSEGGAGEKLFF	TRBJ1-4	.	.	TRBV6-1
TGTGCCAGCTCACCACGGGACAGGGGGGAACGGGGCTACACCTTC	CASSPRDRGERGYTF	TRBJ1-2	TRBD1	.	TRBV18
TGTGCCAGCAGCCCGACAGGGGGCGAGGGTCGGACCCAGCATTTT	CASSPTGGEGRTQHF	TRBJ1-5	TRBD1	.	TRBV7-9
TGTGCCAGCAGCCAAGTCAACAATGAGCAGTTCTTC	CASSQVNNEQFF	TRBJ2-1	.	.	TRBV4-2
TGTGCCAGCACCTCCTACAACACAGATACGCAGTATTTT	CASTSYNTDTQYF	TRBJ2-3	.	.	TRBV7-2
TGTGCCAGCAGCCGCGGACAGGGGGCTTACACTGAAGCTTTCTTT	CASSRGQGAYTEAFF	TRBJ1-1	TRBD1	.	TRBV7-6
TGTGCCAGCAGTTACCCAACAGCGGGGGGCATCGATGAGCAGTTCTTC	CASSYPTAGGIDEQFF	TRBJ2-1	TRBD2	.	TRBV6-5
TGTGCCAGCAGCGCAGGAGTAGCGGGGAAATACGAGCAGTACTTC	CASSAGVAGKYEQYF	TRBJ2-7	TRBD2	.	TRBV9
TGTGCCAGCGGGGTCCTCTCCGAGCAGTACTTC	CASGVLSEQYF	TRBJ2-7	.	.	TRBV7-3
TGTGCCACCAGCAGAGATAAGACCTTGGGCTACAATGAGCAGTTCTTC	CATSRDKTLGYNEQFF	TRBJ2-1	.	.	TRBV15
TGCAGTGCTAGGGGGCAGGAGACCCAGTACTTC	CSARGQETQYF	TRBJ2-5	.	.	TRBV20-1
TGTGCCGTCCGGGACGTCGGGGGCTACACCTTC	CAVRDVGGYTF	TRBJ1-2	.	.	TRBV28
TGTGCCAGCAGAGACACACAGGGAAAGGGCTCACCCCTCCACTTT	CASRDTQGKGSPLHF	TRBJ1-6	.	.	TRBV6-5
TGTGCTAGTGGTTTGGGCCAGACACTCTACAATGAGCAGTTCTTC	CASGLGQTLYNEQFF	TRBJ2-1	.	.	TRBV12-5
TGTGCCAGCGGGACAGGGGGGCTGTACTCACCCCTCCACTTT	CASGTGGLYSPLHF	TRBJ1-6	TRBD1	.	TRBV6-4